These 3 T cell receptor beta chains were sequenced from one sample in a study of T cell responses to AZD1222 COVID-19 vaccine. This table comes from immunoSEQ multiplex PCR, and its TCRdb copy is limited to in-frame clones, with some not included. The sample lists more than 140,000 clones, about 90% occurring once. The starting material was peripheral blood, obtained on day 0 of AZD1222 vaccination. Every receptor here comes from an adult in good health.

This clone came up once. The chain recombines TRBV4-2 with TRBJ1-2, with 11 bases aligning to TRBD1. This CDR3 region has 14 residues. V gave up 4 bases and J gave up 7 bases; unmatched junction bases: 5. Germline CDR1 is LGHNA and CDR2 is YNFKEQ. CDR3 protein: CASSPRTGGIGYTF. CDR3 bases: TGTGCCAGCAGCCCAAGGACAGGGGGCATTGGCTACACCTTC.

The chain couples TRBV12-3 or TRBV12-4 to TRBJ2-7, with 7 bases fitting TRBD2. The CDR3 covers 12 residues. V dropped 8 bases and J dropped 2; count of bases not matched to a gene: 3. CDR3 DNA: TGTGCCAGCCGACTAGCTCCCTACGAGCAGTACTTC. Its translation is CASRLAPYEQYF.

The V gene is TRBV11-2, the J gene TRBJ2-3; possibly TRBD1 for D (6 bases). CDR3 length: 14 residues. Trimming removed 5 bases from V and 3 bases from J, with 12 bases in between. From germline, CDR1 is SGHAT and CDR2 FQNNGV. The CDR3, as DNA: TGTGCCAGCAGCAGACGACAGGCTACAGATACGCAGTATTTT. Its translation: CASSRRQATDTQYF.